The subject of this entry is one TCR beta chain. Generated by immunoSEQ multiplex PCR, the TCRdb table keeps only in-frame clones and is missing some. The sample holds about 130,000 clones, about 76% seen once. These data originate in a study of blood T cell repertoires in COVID-19. About the research overall: Acute and convalescent COVID-19 specimens originated in the United States, Italy and Spain.

Between the trimmed V and J ends, which lost 2 bases and 0 bases, there was a span of 10 bases. Germline-derived CDR1 and CDR2 are SGDLS and YYNGEE. The CDR3 covers 15 residues. This TCR came from a woman in her sixties or seventies with COVID-19, enrolled during active disease. The material sequenced was peripheral blood. The chain is built from TRBV9 and TRBJ2-3; TRBD1 is a possible D gene (6 bases). The CDR3: CASSVRTDSTDTQYF. The CDR3 DNA is TGTGCCAGCAGCGTCAGGACAGATAGCACAGATACGCAGTATTTT.